These 6 T cell receptor beta chains originate from one sample sequenced in a study of T cell responses to AZD1222 COVID-19 vaccine. Only in-frame clones appear in the TCRdb table, and some are missing; sequencing was by immunoSEQ multiplex PCR. The table has approximately 110,000 clones, about 88% seen once; the top ten hold roughly 9.8%. This material consisted of peripheral blood, taken on day 0 of AZD1222 vaccination. The receptors were sampled from an adult in good health.

The CDR3 reads CAIRPGGVDTGELFF. As DNA, the CDR3 is TGTGCCATCCGACCGGGGGGCGTCGACACCGGGGAGCTGTTTTTT. The rearrangement links TRBV6-5 to TRBJ2-2; tentatively, D is TRBD2 (7 bases). This CDR3 contains 15 residues. CDR1 is MNHEY and CDR2 is SVGAGI in the germline V gene. The V gene lost 10 bases and the J gene lost 3 bases, with 18 bases spanning the gap.

CDR3 amino acids: CASSPQVQNYGYTF. CDR3 coding DNA: TGTGCCAGCAGCCCCCAAGTACAGAACTATGGCTACACCTTC. The genes are TRBV11-1 and TRBJ1-2; the D is unclear. Trimming stripped 5 bases from V and 2 bases from J, with 12 bases between. Per the germline V gene, CDR1 is SGHAT and CDR2 is FQDESV (reference sequence). The CDR3 is made up of 14 amino acids. Full variable domain (outside the CDR3, taken from reference TRBV11-1 and TRBJ1-2): EAEVAQSPRYKITEKSQAVAFWCDPISGHATLYWYRQILGQGPELLVQFQDESVVDDSQLPKDRFSAERLKGVDSTLKIQPAELGDSAMYLCASSPQVQNYGYTFGSGTRLTVV.

The gene calls are TRBV6-5 and TRBJ1-2; 11 bases align to TRBD1. The CDR3 length is 16 residues. Germline assignment: CDR1 MNHEY and CDR2 SVGAGI. V lost 2 bases and J lost 14; bases outside the gene matches: 16. As DNA, the CDR3 is TGTGCCAGCAGTTACATGATCGGACAGGGGGCCGATCGCCTGACCTTC. This translates into CASSYMIGQGADRLTF.

The V call is TRBV28, the J call TRBJ1-2; D gene unclear. Germline V CDR1 and CDR2: MDHEN, SYDVKM. This CDR3 has 14 amino acids. The germline V and J ends were trimmed by 1 base and 0 bases, with 6 bases remaining between them. The CDR3 bases are TGTGCCAGCAGTTTATTTGGGGCTAACTATGGCTACACCTTC. Amino acid sequence: CASSLFGANYGYTF.

The chain joins TRBV7-9 to TRBJ1-2; D not resolved. The CDR3 has 15 amino acids. In germline, CDR1 is SEHNR, CDR2 FQNEAQ (reference sequence). Trimming shortened V by 1 base and J by 2 bases, and 11 bases separated the two germline ends. Written as DNA, the CDR3 is TGTGCCAGCAGCTTAGGGCTGGGAGACAACTATGGCTACACCTTC. Translating gives CASSLGLGDNYGYTF. The complete variable domain, with remaining parts taken from reference TRBV7-9 and TRBJ1-2, reads DTGVSQNPRHKITKRGQNVTFRCDPISEHNRLYWYRQTLGQGPEFLTYFQNEAQLEKSRLLSDRFSAERPKGSFSTLEIQRTEQGDSAMYLCASSLGLGDNYGYTFGSGTRLTVV.

The chain recombines TRBV6-5 with TRBJ2-7; 7 nucleotides match TRBD1. Germline V lookup: CDR1 MNHEY, CDR2 SVGAGI. The CDR3 extends over 14 amino acids. V was clipped by 1 base and J by 0 bases; unmatched bases: 0. CDR3 sequence: CASSYWDSSYEQYF. The CDR3 DNA reads TGTGCCAGCAGTTACTGGGACAGCTCCTACGAGCAGTACTTC.